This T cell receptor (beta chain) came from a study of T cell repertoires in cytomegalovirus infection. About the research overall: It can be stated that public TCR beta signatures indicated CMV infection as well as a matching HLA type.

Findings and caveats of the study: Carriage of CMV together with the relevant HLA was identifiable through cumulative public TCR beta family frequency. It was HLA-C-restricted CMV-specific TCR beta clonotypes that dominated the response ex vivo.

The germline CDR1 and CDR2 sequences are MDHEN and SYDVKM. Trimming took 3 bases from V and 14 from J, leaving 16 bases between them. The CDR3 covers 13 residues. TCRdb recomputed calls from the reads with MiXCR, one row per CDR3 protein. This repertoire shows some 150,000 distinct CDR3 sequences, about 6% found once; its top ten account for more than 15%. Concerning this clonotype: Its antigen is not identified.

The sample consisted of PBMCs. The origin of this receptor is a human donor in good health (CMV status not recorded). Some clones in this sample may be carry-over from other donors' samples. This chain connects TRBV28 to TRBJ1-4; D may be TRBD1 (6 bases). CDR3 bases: TGTGCCAGCAGTTTGGGCAGGGGCTCCGGGCTGTTTTTT. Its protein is CASSLGRGSGLFF.